This paragraph covers one T cell receptor (beta chain) sequence. Its antigen is unknown. This entry comes from a study of response to subunit inactivated influenza vaccine. Study findings and constraints: With each seasonal influenza vaccination, the authors suggested, few new T cells are recruited.

TCRdb called the RT-PCR reads again in MiXCR, with one record for every CDR3 protein. This sample has 150,000 to 200,000 distinct CDR3 sequences, with approximately 12% found just once. Trimming shortened V by 1 base and J by 2 bases, and 15 bases separated the two germline ends. Germline V gene lookup returns CDR1 MGHRA and CDR2 YSYEKL. This CDR3 is 16 amino acids long. This sample also belongs to another study, concerning T cells expressing NK-cell markers. That paper notes: What made the TCR beta cDNA was 5'RACE template switching with UMIs. In the group of eight sequenced donors, seven were HCMV-seropositive and one was seronegative. An anti-gamma-delta TCR antibody was added in several experiments. It restricted sorting to alpha-beta TCR-expressing T cells.

This TCR was recovered from a man aged 50 to 59 who received an inactivated influenza vaccine. This chain links TRBV4-1 with TRBJ2-7; D unclear. The sample here was CD8+ T cells sorted from PBMCs, taken 12 days after vaccination. For the CDR3, the DNA is TGCGCCAGCAGCCAAGGCCCTGGGCAGACCCCCTACGAGCAGTACTTC. As protein: CASSQGPGQTPYEQYF.